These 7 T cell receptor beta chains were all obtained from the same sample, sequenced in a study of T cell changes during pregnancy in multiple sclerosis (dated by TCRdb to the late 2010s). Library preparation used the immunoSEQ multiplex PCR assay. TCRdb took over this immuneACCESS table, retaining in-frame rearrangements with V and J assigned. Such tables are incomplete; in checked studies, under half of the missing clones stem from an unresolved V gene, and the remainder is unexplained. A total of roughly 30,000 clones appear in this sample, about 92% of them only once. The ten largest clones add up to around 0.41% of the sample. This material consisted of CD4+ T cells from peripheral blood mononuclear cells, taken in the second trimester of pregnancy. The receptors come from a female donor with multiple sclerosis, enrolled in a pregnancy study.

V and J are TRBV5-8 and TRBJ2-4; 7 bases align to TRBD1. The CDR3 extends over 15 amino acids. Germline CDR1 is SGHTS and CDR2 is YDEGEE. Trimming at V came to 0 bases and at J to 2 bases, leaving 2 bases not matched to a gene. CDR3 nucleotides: TGTGCCAGCAGCTTGGTCAGGGGGTCCAAAAACATTCAGTACTTC. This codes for CASSLVRGSKNIQYF. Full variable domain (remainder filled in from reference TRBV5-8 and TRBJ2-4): EAGVTQSPTHLIKTRGQQATLRCSPISGHTSVYWYQQALGLGLQFLLWYDEGEERNRGNFPPRFSGRQFPNYSSELNVNALELEDSALYLCASSLVRGSKNIQYFGAGTRLSVL.

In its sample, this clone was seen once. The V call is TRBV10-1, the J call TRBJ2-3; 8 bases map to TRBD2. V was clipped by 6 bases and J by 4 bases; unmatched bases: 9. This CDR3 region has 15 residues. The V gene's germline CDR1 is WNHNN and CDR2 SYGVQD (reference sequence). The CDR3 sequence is CASSKAGEVADTQYF. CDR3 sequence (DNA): TGCGCCAGCAGCAAAGCGGGAGAGGTCGCAGATACGCAGTATTTT.

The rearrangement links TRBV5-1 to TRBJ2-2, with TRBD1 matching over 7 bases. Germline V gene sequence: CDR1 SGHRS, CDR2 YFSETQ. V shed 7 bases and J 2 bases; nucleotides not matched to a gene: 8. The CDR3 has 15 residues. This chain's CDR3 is CASRDGTANTGELFF. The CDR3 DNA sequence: TGCGCCAGCCGCGACGGGACAGCTAACACCGGGGAGCTGTTTTTT. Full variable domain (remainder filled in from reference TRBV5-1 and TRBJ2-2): KAGVTQTPRYLIKTRGQQVTLSCSPISGHRSVSWYQQTPGQGLQFLFEYFSETQRNKGNFPGRFSGRQFSNSRSEMNVSTLELGDSALYLCASRDGTANTGELFFGEGSRLTVL.

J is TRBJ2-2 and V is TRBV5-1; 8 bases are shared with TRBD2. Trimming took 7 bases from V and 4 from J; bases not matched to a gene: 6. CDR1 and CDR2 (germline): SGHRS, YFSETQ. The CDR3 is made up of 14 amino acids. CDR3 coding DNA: TGCGCCAGCCGGGAGGGAGCGAGCACCGGGGAGCTGTTTTTT. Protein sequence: CASREGASTGELFF.

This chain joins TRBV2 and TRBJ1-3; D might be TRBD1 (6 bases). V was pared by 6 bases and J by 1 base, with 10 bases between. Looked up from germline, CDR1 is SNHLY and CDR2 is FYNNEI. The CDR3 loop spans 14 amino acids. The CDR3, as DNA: TGTGCCAGCAGAGGGACAAGGTCTGGAAACACCATATATTTT. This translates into CASRGTRSGNTIYF.

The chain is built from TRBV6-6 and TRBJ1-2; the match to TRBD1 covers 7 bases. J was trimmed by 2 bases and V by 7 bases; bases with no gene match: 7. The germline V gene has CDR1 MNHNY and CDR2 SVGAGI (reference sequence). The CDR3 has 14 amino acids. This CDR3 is CASTSGTANYGYTF. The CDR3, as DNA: TGTGCCAGCACTTCCGGGACAGCGAACTATGGCTACACCTTC.

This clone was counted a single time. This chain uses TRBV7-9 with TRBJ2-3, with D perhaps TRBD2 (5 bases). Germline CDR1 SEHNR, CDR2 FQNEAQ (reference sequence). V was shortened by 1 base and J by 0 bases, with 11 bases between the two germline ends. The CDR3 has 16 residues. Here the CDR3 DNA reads TGTGCCAGCAGCTTAGTGAGCGGAACTAGCACAGATACGCAGTATTTT. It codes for CASSLVSGTSTDTQYF.